The table lists the clone carrying this TCR beta chain with a count of one. No antigen is known for it. The V gene's germline CDR1 is SGHRS and CDR2 YFSETQ. The V and J ends lost 0 bases and 5 bases, in that order; junction bases with no gene match: 5. This CDR3 is built from 14 residues. Primers included in the PCR were 60 Vbeta and 13 Jbeta primers. Assay: immunoSEQ multiplex PCR; the TCRdb copy retains only in-frame clones and omits some. The data contain about 82,000 clones, around 70% of them singletons. This entry is derived from a study of cytomegalovirus exposure and HLA in healthy donors. Study-wide results and limits: Analyses of presence/absence relied on an assumption of roughly uniform sequencing depth across donors.

Sequenced input: PBMCs. This TCR derives from a woman in her forties or fifties in good health and CMV-seropositive. The chain links TRBV5-1 to TRBJ2-7; 7 positions agree with TRBD2. The CDR3 spells CASSLGGRGDEQYF. For the CDR3, the DNA is TGCGCCAGCAGCTTGGGCGGGAGAGGGGACGAGCAGTACTTC. The full variable domain, completed using reference TRBV5-1 and TRBJ2-7, is KAGVTQTPRYLIKTRGQQVTLSCSPISGHRSVSWYQQTPGQGLQFLFEYFSETQRNKGNFPGRFSGRQFSNSRSEMNVSTLELGDSALYLCASSLGGRGDEQYFGPGTRLTVT.